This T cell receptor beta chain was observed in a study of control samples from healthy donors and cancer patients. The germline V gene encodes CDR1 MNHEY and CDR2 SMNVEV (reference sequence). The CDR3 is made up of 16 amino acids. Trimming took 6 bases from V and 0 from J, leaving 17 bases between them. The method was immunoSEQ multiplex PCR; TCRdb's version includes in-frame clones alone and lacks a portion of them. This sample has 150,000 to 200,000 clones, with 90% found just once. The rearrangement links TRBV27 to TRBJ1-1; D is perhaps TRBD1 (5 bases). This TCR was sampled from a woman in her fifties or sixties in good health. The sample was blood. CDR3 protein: CASRPGAWGVNTEAFF. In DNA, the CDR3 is TGTGCCAGCAGGCCAGGAGCTTGGGGGGTGAACACTGAAGCTTTCTTT.